The rows below give T cell receptor beta chains drawn from one sample of a study of cytotoxic CD8 clonotypes in ibrutinib-treated CLL. TCRdb keeps only in-frame clones here, not all; method: immunoSEQ multiplex PCR. The sample lists about 130,000 clones, 80% to 90% occurring once. The sample here was PBMCs, taken after 24 months of ibrutinib treatment. These receptors were taken from a human donor with chronic lymphocytic leukemia. CDR3s include the opening cysteine and the closing phenylalanine or tryptophan. Fields, in order: clone size, D gene, J gene, V gene, CDR3 DNA, CDR3 protein. D genes are given only for firm matches. Rows may omit the clone size; those that give it use once, few, many or a size class.

abundance: -
d_gene: -
j_gene: TRBJ2-3
v_gene: TRBV4-3
CDR3nt: TGCGCCAGCAGCCAAGACTCGAGTCCCGACACAGATACGCAGTATTTT
CDR3aa: CASSQDSSPDTDTQYF

abundance: -
d_gene: -
j_gene: TRBJ2-7
v_gene: TRBV27
CDR3nt: TGTGCCAGCAGTTTATCCATATCGGGCCGGTATGGGCAGTACTTC
CDR3aa: CASSLSISGRYGQYF

abundance: -
d_gene: -
j_gene: TRBJ2-4
v_gene: TRBV18
CDR3nt: TGTGCCAGCTCCGTACGCGGGATTAATGGCAAAAACATTCAGTACTTC
CDR3aa: CASSVRGINGKNIQYF

abundance: -
d_gene: -
j_gene: TRBJ2-2
v_gene: TRBV19
CDR3nt: TGTGCCAGTACCCCAATGGGCGCGAACACCGGGGAGCTGTTTTTT
CDR3aa: CASTPMGANTGELFF

abundance: few
d_gene: -
j_gene: TRBJ2-7
v_gene: TRBV7-3
CDR3nt: TGTGCCAGCAGCTTGGCGGGACAAAACTCCTACGAGCAGTACTTC
CDR3aa: CASSLAGQNSYEQYF

abundance: -
d_gene: -
j_gene: TRBJ1-2
v_gene: TRBV6-1
CDR3nt: TGTGCCAGCAGTGAACAGGGGAGCAATGGCTACACCTTC
CDR3aa: CASSEQGSNGYTF

abundance: -
d_gene: TRBD1
j_gene: TRBJ2-1
v_gene: TRBV6-5
CDR3nt: TGTGCCAGCAGGGGGACAGGGCTATCATACAATGAGCAGTTCTTC
CDR3aa: CASRGTGLSYNEQFF

abundance: -
d_gene: -
j_gene: TRBJ2-7
v_gene: TRBV13
CDR3nt: TGTGCCAGCAGCTTATCCCCAGGGTACGAGCAGTACTTC
CDR3aa: CASSLSPGYEQYF

abundance: -
d_gene: -
j_gene: TRBJ2-7
v_gene: TRBV27
CDR3nt: TGTGCCAGCAGTCTCCGGGGGACCACTTACGAGCAGTACTTC
CDR3aa: CASSLRGTTYEQYF

abundance: -
d_gene: -
j_gene: TRBJ2-3
v_gene: TRBV4-3
CDR3nt: TGCGCCAGCAGCCAAGATGGAGGGGGAGATACGCAGTATTTT
CDR3aa: CASSQDGGGDTQYF

abundance: -
d_gene: -
j_gene: TRBJ1-1
v_gene: TRBV5-4
CDR3nt: TGTGCCAGCAGCTTGGATTTCAGGTTAGAAAACACTGAAGCTTTCTTT
CDR3aa: CASSLDFRLENTEAFF

abundance: -
d_gene: TRBD2
j_gene: TRBJ2-5
v_gene: TRBV7-2
CDR3nt: TGTGCCAGCAGCGCAGTTAGCGGGGGGGTGCGAGAGACCCAGTACTTC
CDR3aa: CASSAVSGGVRETQYF

abundance: -
d_gene: -
j_gene: TRBJ2-3
v_gene: TRBV6-4
CDR3nt: TGTGCCAGTTCAACGACAGCGAGCACAGATACGCAGTATTTT
CDR3aa: CASSTTASTDTQYF

abundance: -
d_gene: TRBD1
j_gene: TRBJ1-1
v_gene: TRBV7-3
CDR3nt: TGTGCCAGCAGCTCTTCAAACAGGGGGCTCAGTGAAGCTTTCTTT
CDR3aa: CASSSSNRGLSEAFF

abundance: -
d_gene: -
j_gene: TRBJ1-1
v_gene: TRBV19
CDR3nt: TGTGCCAGTACCCCGGGTAGCATGAACACTGAAGCTTTCTTT
CDR3aa: CASTPGSMNTEAFF

abundance: once
d_gene: TRBD1
j_gene: TRBJ2-2
v_gene: TRBV19
CDR3nt: TGTGCCAGTAGTATCCAGGGGGCTACCGGGGAGCTGTTTTTT
CDR3aa: CASSIQGATGELFF

abundance: -
d_gene: TRBD2
j_gene: TRBJ2-3
v_gene: TRBV29-1
CDR3nt: TGCAGCGTGGGGATTAGCGGGGGCCTTTTCACAGATACGCAGTATTTT
CDR3aa: CSVGISGGLFTDTQYF

abundance: -
d_gene: TRBD1
j_gene: TRBJ2-7
v_gene: TRBV19
CDR3nt: TGTGCCAGTAGTAAACAGGGGACCTTCTACGAGCAGTACTTC
CDR3aa: CASSKQGTFYEQYF